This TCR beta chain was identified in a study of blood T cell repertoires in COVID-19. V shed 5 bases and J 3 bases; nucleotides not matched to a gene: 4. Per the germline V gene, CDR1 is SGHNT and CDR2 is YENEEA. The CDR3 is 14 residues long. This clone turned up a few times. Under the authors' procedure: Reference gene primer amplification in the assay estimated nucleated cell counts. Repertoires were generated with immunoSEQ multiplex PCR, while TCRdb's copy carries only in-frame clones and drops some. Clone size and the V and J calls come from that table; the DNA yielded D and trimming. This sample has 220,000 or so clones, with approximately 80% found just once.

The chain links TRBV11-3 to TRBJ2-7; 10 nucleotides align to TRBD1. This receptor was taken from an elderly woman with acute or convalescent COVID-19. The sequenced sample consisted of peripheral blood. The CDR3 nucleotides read TGTGCCAGCAGCCCCCGGACAGGGGGCTACGAGCAGTACTTC. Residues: CASSPRTGGYEQYF.